These T cell receptor beta chains were read from a single sample in a study of T-cell reconstitution after alpha-beta-depleted transplantation in children. TCRdb independently ran MiXCR on the PCR reads; one entry per CDR3 protein. The profile shows hundreds of thousands of distinct CDR3 sequences, under 20% of them singletons. Sequences were derived from PBMCs, mostly from graft donor cells, sampled 360 days after TCRalphabeta/CD19-depleted stem cell transplant. Receptors originate from a male patient aged 2 to 10 who had a stem cell transplant for acute lymphoblastic leukemia, so the T cells may come from the graft donor. The CDR3 runs from the conserved cysteine through the conserved F or W. Each record gives: J gene, clone size, D gene, V gene, CDR3 protein, CDR3 DNA. A D gene is named only where the DNA matches it firmly. Clone size appears in some rows only: once, few, many, or a class for an expanded clone.

j_call: TRBJ2-5
clone_size: few
d_call: .
v_call: TRBV6-2/TRBV6-3
cdr3_aa: CASSQGTETQYF
cdr3_nt: TGTGCCAGCAGCCAAGGGACAGAGACCCAGTACTTC

j_call: TRBJ1-2
clone_size: few
d_call: .
v_call: TRBV28
cdr3_aa: CASHTGAGYTF
cdr3_nt: TGTGCCAGCCACACCGGGGCTGGCTACACCTTC

j_call: TRBJ2-2
clone_size: .
d_call: TRBD1
v_call: TRBV9
cdr3_aa: CASSVARTGRITGELFF
cdr3_nt: TGTGCCAGCAGCGTAGCTAGGACAGGGAGGATCACCGGGGAGCTGTTTTTT

j_call: TRBJ2-1
clone_size: few
d_call: .
v_call: TRBV12-3/TRBV12-4
cdr3_aa: CASSWGRGEQFF
cdr3_nt: TGTGCCAGCAGTTGGGGACGGGGTGAGCAGTTCTTC

j_call: TRBJ1-5
clone_size: .
d_call: .
v_call: TRBV6-5
cdr3_aa: CASSFMQGNQPQHF
cdr3_nt: TGTGCCAGCAGTTTCATGCAGGGCAATCAGCCCCAGCATTTT

j_call: TRBJ2-1
clone_size: .
d_call: .
v_call: TRBV4-3
cdr3_aa: CASSQLQGGISYNEQFF
cdr3_nt: TGCGCCAGCAGCCAACTCCAGGGCGGGATCTCCTACAATGAGCAGTTCTTC

j_call: TRBJ2-3
clone_size: .
d_call: TRBD2
v_call: TRBV5-1
cdr3_aa: CASSFFRTSGGPADTQYF
cdr3_nt: TGCGCCAGCAGCTTTTTCAGGACTAGCGGGGGCCCGGCAGATACGCAGTATTTT

j_call: TRBJ2-3
clone_size: .
d_call: TRBD2
v_call: TRBV10-3
cdr3_aa: CAISKGLADADTQYF
cdr3_nt: TGTGCCATCAGTAAGGGACTAGCGGACGCAGATACGCAGTATTTT

j_call: TRBJ1-3
clone_size: few
d_call: TRBD1
v_call: TRBV5-1
cdr3_aa: CASSGGSGNTIYF
cdr3_nt: TGCGCCAGCTCAGGGGGCTCTGGAAACACCATATATTTT

j_call: TRBJ2-3
clone_size: many
d_call: .
v_call: TRBV21-1
cdr3_aa: CASSIEGTDTQYF
cdr3_nt: TGTGCCAGCAGCATTGAGGGCACAGATACGCAGTATTTT

j_call: TRBJ2-1
clone_size: few
d_call: .
v_call: TRBV6-6
cdr3_aa: CASGEGADNEQFF
cdr3_nt: TGTGCCAGCGGGGAGGGGGCAGACAATGAGCAGTTCTTC

j_call: TRBJ2-1
clone_size: .
d_call: TRBD2
v_call: TRBV18
cdr3_aa: CASSPLPKPGLAYNEQFF
cdr3_nt: TGTGCCAGCTCACCACTACCGAAGCCGGGACTAGCCTACAATGAGCAGTTCTTC

j_call: TRBJ2-3
clone_size: few
d_call: TRBD2
v_call: TRBV27
cdr3_aa: CASRPIAGGPSDTQYF
cdr3_nt: TGTGCCAGCAGACCAATAGCGGGGGGGCCGTCCGATACGCAGTATTTT

j_call: TRBJ2-5
clone_size: .
d_call: TRBD2
v_call: TRBV30
cdr3_aa: CAWSVLSGAIQETQYF
cdr3_nt: TGTGCCTGGAGTGTACTTAGCGGGGCCATCCAAGAGACCCAGTACTTC

j_call: TRBJ1-1
clone_size: few
d_call: .
v_call: TRBV3-1
cdr3_aa: CASSQVSLHAEAFF
cdr3_nt: TGTGCCAGCAGCCAAGTAAGTCTTCACGCTGAAGCTTTCTTT

j_call: TRBJ2-1
clone_size: .
d_call: TRBD1
v_call: TRBV11-1
cdr3_aa: CASSTSPFRGTGGRGEQFF
cdr3_nt: TGTGCCAGCAGCACTAGCCCCTTCAGAGGGACAGGGGGAAGGGGTGAGCAGTTCTTC

j_call: TRBJ1-1
clone_size: few
d_call: .
v_call: TRBV5-4
cdr3_aa: CASSPDLEAGGTEAFF
cdr3_nt: TGTGCCAGCAGCCCTGATCTCGAAGCGGGTGGCACTGAAGCTTTCTTT

j_call: TRBJ1-1
clone_size: .
d_call: .
v_call: TRBV5-1
cdr3_aa: CASSLDSWRDTEAFF
cdr3_nt: TGCGCCAGCAGCTTAGACAGTTGGCGGGACACTGAAGCTTTCTTT